Reported below is one TCR beta chain. As yet, its antigen is unknown. V lost 4 bases and J lost 3; bases outside the gene matches: 6. The V gene's germline CDR1 is ENHRY and CDR2 SYGVKD. The CDR3 has 14 amino acids. This specimen comes from a study of human T cells and chemical hapten exposure. In the study overall: Weekly scalp doses of diphenylcyclopropenone were given to patients during the approximately 25-week study.

Sample time point: pre-sensitization, week 0. The sample's treatment: therapeutic diphenylcyclopropenone sensitization with weekly scalp DPC. Alopecia patients between 18 and 70 years old and suitable for DPC were used as donors. Study findings and constraints: Among TCRs, those above 1 in 1000 frequency were unaffected by DPC sensitization. PT1 expanded TCR counts correlated positively with patch test score.

MiXCR, run by TCRdb on the RACE reads, gives a single entry per CDR3 protein. Counted here are more than 100,000 distinct CDR3 sequences, roughly 13% occurring once; the ten biggest clones make up around 2.7%. This chain connects TRBV10-3 to TRBJ2-7, with 7 bases fitting TRBD1. This sequence was found in a woman aged 18-35 years with alopecia areata. Some clones in this sample may be carry-over from other donors' samples. Sequencing was performed on whole blood, taken in connection with sensitization to the hapten diphenylcyclopropenone (DPC). The CDR3 DNA sequence: TGTGCCATCAGTGCTCCGGGACAGAACTACGAGCAGTACTTC. It codes for CAISAPGQNYEQYF.